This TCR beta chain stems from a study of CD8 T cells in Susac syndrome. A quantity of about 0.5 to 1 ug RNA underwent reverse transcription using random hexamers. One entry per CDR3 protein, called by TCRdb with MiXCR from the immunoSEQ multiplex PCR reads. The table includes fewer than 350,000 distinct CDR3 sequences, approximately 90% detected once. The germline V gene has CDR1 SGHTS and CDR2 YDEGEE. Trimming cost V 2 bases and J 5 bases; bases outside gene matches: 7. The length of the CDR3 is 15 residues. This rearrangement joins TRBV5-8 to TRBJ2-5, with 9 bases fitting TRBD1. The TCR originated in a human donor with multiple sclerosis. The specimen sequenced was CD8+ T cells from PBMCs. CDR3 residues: CASSFGQGSRETQYF. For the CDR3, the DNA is TGTGCCAGCAGCTTCGGACAGGGGTCGAGGGAGACCCAGTACTTC.